One and the same sample provided the 5 T cell receptor beta chains below, sequenced in a study of cytomegalovirus exposure and HLA in healthy donors. With 60 Vbeta and 13 Jbeta primers, the PCR was carried out. The method was immunoSEQ multiplex PCR; TCRdb's version includes in-frame clones alone and lacks a portion of them. This sample has 150,000 to 200,000 clones, with under 85% found just once. The specimen sequenced was PBMCs. Receptors were obtained from a man aged 45-65 years in good health and CMV-seropositive.

The chain employs TRBV27 and TRBJ2-3, with D possibly TRBD2 on 7 matching bases. The CDR3 runs 17 residues. Between the trimmed V and J ends, which lost 5 bases and 0 bases, there was a span of 18 bases. Germline assignment: CDR1 MNHEY and CDR2 SMNVEV (reference sequence). DNA for the CDR3: TGTGCCAGCAGTCTCCCCGGGGGGCGGGAGAGCACAGATACGCAGTATTTT. It codes for CASSLPGGRESTDTQYF.

The rearrangement joins TRBV4-2 to TRBJ2-5; TRBD2 aligns across 7 bases. The last part of the DNA fits TRBJ2-7 better; the J call may be wrong. This CDR3 is built from 16 residues. The germline V gene has CDR1 LGHNA and CDR2 YNFKEQ. The chain's CDR3 is CASSQDWAAGVHEQYF. CDR3 sequence (DNA): TGTGCCAGCAGCCAAGATTGGGCCGCGGGGGTCCACGAGCAGTACTTC.

This clone was seen only once. The chain is built from TRBV5-1 and TRBJ2-5; maybe TRBD1 (5 bases). V lost 7 bases and J lost 7, with 20 bases in between. The CDR3 runs 14 residues. The germline V gene encodes CDR1 SGHRS and CDR2 YFSETQ. Written as DNA, the CDR3 is TGCGCCAGCTACCTTGGACAAAACCCGGGGACCCAGTACTTC. This gives the protein CASYLGQNPGTQYF.

This chain links TRBV6-6 with TRBJ2-3, with D maybe TRBD2 (7 bases). This CDR3 region has 13 residues. Per germline, CDR1 MNHNY and CDR2 SVGAGI (reference sequence). V was pared by 2 bases and J by 6 bases, with 9 bases between. This chain's CDR3 is CASSYGGADTQYF. The CDR3 nucleotides are TGTGCCAGCAGTTACGGGGGGGCGGATACGCAGTATTTT.

This clone turned up a few times. The rearrangement links TRBV7-8 to TRBJ2-7, with 8 bases lining up with TRBD1. J was trimmed by 2 bases and V by 5 bases; bases with no gene match: 8. Germline values: CDR1 SGHVS, CDR2 FQNEAQ. CDR3 length equals 15 residues. This CDR3 reads CASSIGQGTPYEQYF. The CDR3 nucleotides read TGTGCCAGCAGCATAGGACAGGGTACCCCCTACGAGCAGTACTTC.